These T cell receptor beta chains were read from a single sample in a study of early T cells in non-severe SARS-CoV-2 infection. Using its own MiXCR run on the 5' RACE reads, TCRdb lists one record per CDR3 protein. The sample yields 55,000 to 85,000 distinct CDR3 sequences, roughly an eighth seen once. The sample taken for sequencing was whole blood. These receptors all stem from an adult who was a healthcare worker with PCR-confirmed SARS-CoV-2 infection or an uninfected control (not recorded which). CDR3s include the opening cysteine and the closing phenylalanine or tryptophan. The order of the fields is J gene, D gene, V gene, clone size, CDR3 protein. The D gene is left open where the match is weak. Clone size is given for some rows only: seen once, a few or many times, or a class if the clone is expanded.

TRBJ1-1 . TRBV6-5 . CASRRPGVERAFF
TRBJ2-5 TRBD2 TRBV29-1 . CSSDTHGGSVTQYF
TRBJ2-1 TRBD1 TRBV20-1 . CSARGQGFYNEQFF
TRBJ1-2 TRBD1 TRBV7-9 . CASRGQGNGYTF
TRBJ2-7 . TRBV7-6 . CASSTRGGYEQYF
TRBJ2-5 . TRBV11-2 many CASSLAPQYQETQYF
TRBJ2-1 . TRBV6-5 many CASSYVLVGGREKPRRLNEQFF
TRBJ2-3 TRBD2 TRBV5-4 few CASSLVGTGGPMNTQYF
TRBJ2-5 . TRBV7-2 . CASSLGGGMETQYF
TRBJ2-7 . TRBV20-1 many CSASDNSYEQYF
TRBJ1-2 . TRBV20-1 many CSASPTMGSGYTF
TRBJ2-2 . TRBV6-2/TRBV6-3 . CASSYPSPTPPSGELFF
TRBJ2-7 . TRBV29-1 few CSVASGQYEQYF
TRBJ2-2 TRBD1 TRBV7-9 . CASSLGSGTANTGELFF
TRBJ2-6 TRBD1 TRBV6-6 . CASTPTGRASGANVLTF
TRBJ2-4 . TRBV12-3/TRBV12-4 many CASSPWGKGNIQYF
TRBJ2-3 . TRBV6-1 many CASSPLPGGSTDTQYF
TRBJ2-7 TRBD1 TRBV14 few CASSQGTGLGYEQYF
TRBJ1-1 . TRBV12-3/TRBV12-4 few CASSFGPEAFF
TRBJ1-2 TRBD1 TRBV29-1 many CSVSGGTGSANYGYTF
TRBJ2-1 . TRBV29-1 . CSAAGPSFSLQFF
TRBJ2-3 TRBD2 TRBV7-8 . CASSLGRASGGAQYF
TRBJ2-7 . TRBV5-1 . CASSLSSGLTEEQYF
TRBJ1-2 . TRBV7-3 . CASSQNRASRYTF
TRBJ1-2 . TRBV5-4 . CASSFGNPRGDYGYTF
TRBJ2-7 TRBD1 TRBV7-6 . CASSLVAGGSGQYF
TRBJ1-2 . TRBV7-2 many CASSLAWRGATYGYTF
TRBJ2-5 . TRBV18 few CASSPRFARAGMGQYF
TRBJ1-2 . TRBV19 . CASRPTLSHYSNYGYTF
TRBJ1-2 TRBD1 TRBV29-1 few CSVDREHGYGYTF
TRBJ2-1 TRBD1 TRBV23-1 . CASSQPPGTEDYNEQFF
TRBJ1-2 . TRBV7-2 few CASSSAVRGGYGYTF
TRBJ2-3 . TRBV7-6 . CASTPGVRTDTQYF
TRBJ2-5 . TRBV28 few CASSFGVEETQYF
TRBJ2-5 TRBD2 TRBV5-1 many CASSRGTSGQETQYF
TRBJ2-3 . TRBV4-3 . CASSQDRLGGTDTQYF
TRBJ2-4 . TRBV28 few CASSLPIRVPGNIQYF
TRBJ1-4 . TRBV6-1 many CASSASVGANEKLFF
TRBJ1-1 . TRBV12-3/TRBV12-4 . CASSSRTDTEAFF
TRBJ1-5 TRBD1 TRBV6-6 many CASSYPRTGSNQPQHF
TRBJ2-3 . TRBV15 . CATSRDLGGARGADTQYF
TRBJ2-3 . TRBV6-5 . CASSYSGGSGYTQYF
TRBJ1-2 TRBD1 TRBV5-4 few CASSLAGTGGLNGYTF
TRBJ2-3 . TRBV7-9 many CASTVTSGTDTQYF
TRBJ2-5 . TRBV3-1 few CASSQDWGNVAETQYF
TRBJ2-7 TRBD1 TRBV28 few CASRPGGASYEQYF
TRBJ1-4 . TRBV6-6 few CASSYEGVREKLFF
TRBJ1-2 . TRBV7-9 few CASSLQGLNYGYTF
TRBJ1-2 . TRBV28 . CASKPPPVVTGGYTF
TRBJ2-5 . TRBV2 few CASSPGGGGYGETQYF
TRBJ2-1 . TRBV4-2 few CASSQEAVTEQFF
TRBJ2-3 . TRBV7-9 many CASSFGSSQGTDTQYF
TRBJ1-3 . TRBV6-6 few CASSYGQGKTNTIYF
TRBJ1-1 TRBD1 TRBV28 many CASSLWGTGGRSEAFF